The next 17 T cell receptor beta chains were all read from a single sample in a study of blood T cell repertoires in COVID-19. Repertoires were generated with immunoSEQ multiplex PCR, while TCRdb's copy carries only in-frame clones and drops some. The table has about 150,000 clones, almost 80% seen once. The sample taken for sequencing was peripheral blood. All receptors derive from a man aged 55 to 70 who had recovered from COVID-19.

The rearrangement uses TRBV30 and TRBJ2-3, with 11 bases lining up with TRBD2. This CDR3 contains 17 residues. V trimming: 7 bases; J trimming: 1 base; junction bases outside the gene matches: 13. Germline-derived CDR1 and CDR2 are GTSNPN and SVGIG (reference sequence). The CDR3 sequence: CAFSLAGVMGGTDTQYF. CDR3 bases: TGTGCCTTCTCACTAGCGGGAGTAATGGGTGGCACAGATACGCAGTATTTT.

The chain combines TRBV18 with TRBJ2-1; a weak D match, TRBD2 (6 bases). Germline CDR1 reads KGHSH; CDR2 reads LQKENI. The CDR3 totals 14 residues. The germline V and J ends were trimmed by 3 bases and 8 bases, with 14 bases remaining between them. For the CDR3, the DNA is TGTGCCAGCTCACCCTTCGAGACTAGAGATGAGCAGTTCTTC. Its protein is CASSPFETRDEQFF. Supplemented by reference TRBV18 and TRBJ2-1, the full variable domain reads NAGVMQNPRHLVRRRGQEARLRCSPMKGHSHVYWYRQLPEEGLKFMVYLQKENIIDESGMPKERFSAEFPKEGPSILRIQQVVRGDSAAYFCASSPFETRDEQFFGPGTRLTVL.

This rearrangement joins TRBV19 to TRBJ1-4; no reliable D call. The germline V and J ends were trimmed by 5 bases and 2 bases, with 12 bases remaining between them. Germline lookup yields CDR1 LNHDA and CDR2 SQIVND (reference sequence). The CDR3 contains 15 residues. The CDR3 coding sequence is TGTGCCAGTAGTCTCCTAGGTGGGACTAATGAAAAACTGTTTTTT. This encodes CASSLLGGTNEKLFF.

The genes are TRBV3-1 (or the pseudogene TRBV3-2) and TRBJ1-1, with 7 bases aligning to TRBD1. The CDR3 contains 14 residues. The V gene end was trimmed by 3 bases and the J gene end by 7 bases; junction bases not matched to a gene: 8. The germline V gene has CDR1 LGHDT and CDR2 YNNKEL (reference sequence). CDR3 nucleotides: TGTGCCAGCAGCCATCTGACAGGGATTGGTGAAGCTTTCTTT. This gives the protein CASSHLTGIGEAFF.

Only one count was recorded for this clone. The rearrangement joins TRBV5-1 to TRBJ1-1; D is undetermined. The V end was cut by 5 bases, the J end by 1 base, with 12 bases between. Germline V gene data show CDR1 as SGHRS and CDR2 as YFSETQ. The CDR3 is 14 amino acids. This CDR3 is CASRYNPGNTEAFF. The CDR3 region has the DNA TGCGCCAGCAGGTATAATCCCGGGAACACTGAAGCTTTCTTT.

V and J are TRBV29-1 and TRBJ2-7, with a possible D match to TRBD1 (5 bases). The V gene lost 3 bases and the J gene lost 2 bases, with 14 bases spanning the gap. In germline, CDR1 is SQVTM, CDR2 ANQGSEA. This CDR3 is 14 amino acids long. The CDR3 loop is CSVEIQAATYEQYF. CDR3 sequence (DNA): TGCAGCGTTGAGATACAGGCCGCTACCTACGAGCAGTACTTC.

The chain links TRBV5-4 to TRBJ1-1; D uncertain. The CDR3 is made up of 13 amino acids. Germline CDR1 and CDR2: SGHNT and YYREEE (reference sequence). V lost 5 bases, J lost 7 bases, and 15 bases lay in between. The CDR3 spells CASSRIGEHEAFF. CDR3 coding DNA: TGTGCCAGCAGTCGAATTGGGGAGCATGAAGCTTTCTTT.

This clone was observed a handful of times. CDR3 amino acids: CASSSGQEYGYTF. The CDR3 bases are TGTGCCAGCAGCTCCGGACAGGAATATGGCTACACCTTC. The V gene is TRBV25-1, the J gene TRBJ1-2, with 7 bases that match TRBD1. Germline loops: CDR1 MGHDK, CDR2 SYGVNS. The CDR3 loop spans 13 amino acids. J was trimmed by 5 bases and V by 6 bases; bases with no gene match: 6.

This clone was seen many times. CDR3 DNA: TGTGCCAGCAGTTTCATTGGGAGACAGGGTCATGGCTACACCTTC. Translated, it gives CASSFIGRQGHGYTF. The chain links TRBV28 to TRBJ1-2; TRBD1 aligns across 7 bases. The junction had 10 bases not matched to a gene; V was cut back by 3 bases and J by 6 bases. The CDR3 covers 15 residues. Germline V gene data show CDR1 as MDHEN and CDR2 as SYDVKM.

The rearrangement links TRBV7-2 to TRBJ2-2, with D tentatively TRBD1 (6 bases). V lost 5 bases and J 2 bases, leaving 15 bases between the germline ends. Germline V gene lookup returns CDR1 SGHTA and CDR2 FQGNSA. This CDR3 is built from 16 residues. The CDR3 is CASSLQGTINTGELFF. The CDR3 DNA is TGTGCCAGCAGCCTACAGGGAACCATTAACACCGGGGAGCTGTTTTTT. Filled out from reference TRBV7-2 and TRBJ2-2, the complete variable domain reads GAGVSQSPSNKVTEKGKDVELRCDPISGHTALYWYRQSLGQGLEFLIYFQGNSAPDKSGLPSDRFSAERTGGSVSTLTIQRTQQEDSAVYLCASSLQGTINTGELFFGEGSRLTVL.

CDR3 protein: CASSLGGQGYTGELFF. The CDR3 coding sequence is TGCGCCAGCAGCTTGGGGGGTCAGGGCTACACCGGGGAGCTGTTTTTT. J is TRBJ2-2 and V is TRBV5-1, with a possible D match to TRBD1 (5 bases). Looked up from germline, CDR1 is SGHRS and CDR2 is YFSETQ. The CDR3 contains 16 residues. Between the trimmed V and J ends, which lost 0 bases and 3 bases, there was a span of 12 bases. Based on the CDR3 plus reference TRBV5-1 and TRBJ2-2, the full variable domain is KAGVTQTPRYLIKTRGQQVTLSCSPISGHRSVSWYQQTPGQGLQFLFEYFSETQRNKGNFPGRFSGRQFSNSRSEMNVSTLELGDSALYLCASSLGGQGYTGELFFGEGSRLTVL.

This clone was detected many times. The J gene is TRBJ1-5, the V gene TRBV15; a weak D match, TRBD1 (6 bases). V was trimmed by 2 bases and J by 0 bases, leaving 8 bases between them. Germline V lookup: CDR1 LNHNV, CDR2 YYDKDF (reference sequence). The CDR3 runs to 15 residues. The DNA for the CDR3 is TGTGCCACCAGCAGAAGGGACATTAGCAATCAGCCCCAGCATTTT. It specifies CATSRRDISNQPQHF.

J is TRBJ1-1 and V is TRBV5-1; no clear D. Germline loops: CDR1 SGHRS, CDR2 YFSETQ. V was pared by 3 bases and J by 0 bases, with 9 bases between. The CDR3 spans 14 residues. DNA for the CDR3: TGCGCCAGCAGCTCCGACACCTTGAACACTGAAGCTTTCTTT. This sequence encodes CASSSDTLNTEAFF. Based on the CDR3 plus reference TRBV5-1 and TRBJ1-1, the full variable domain is KAGVTQTPRYLIKTRGQQVTLSCSPISGHRSVSWYQQTPGQGLQFLFEYFSETQRNKGNFPGRFSGRQFSNSRSEMNVSTLELGDSALYLCASSSDTLNTEAFFGQGTRLTVV.

V gene TRBV7-9 combines with J gene TRBJ1-4; the D gene is possibly TRBD1 (5 bases). Trimming removed 5 bases from V and 7 bases from J, with 14 bases in between. This CDR3 is built from 14 residues. Germline CDR1 is SEHNR and CDR2 is FQNEAQ (reference sequence). The CDR3 sequence: CASSPLARAEKLFF. CDR3 sequence (DNA): TGTGCCAGCAGCCCCCTGGCCAGGGCTGAAAAACTGTTTTTT.

This sequence joins TRBV27 and TRBJ1-5; TRBD1 agrees at 8 bases. J was trimmed by 1 base and V by 6 bases; bases with no gene match: 5. The CDR3 has 15 residues. CDR1 is MNHEY and CDR2 is SMNVEV in the germline V gene (reference sequence). CDR3 protein: CASSRTGLSNQPQHF. The CDR3 DNA reads as TGTGCCAGCAGCCGGACAGGGTTGAGCAATCAGCCCCAGCATTTT.

Only a few counts were recorded for this clone. The chain has TRBV7-2 and TRBJ1-2; weak D call: TRBD1 (6 bases). Germline V gene lookup returns CDR1 SGHTA and CDR2 FQGNSA. The V end lost 5 bases, the J end lost 7 bases, and 11 bases lay between the germline ends. This CDR3 region has 12 residues. The CDR3 DNA reads TGTGCCAGCAGCACCCCCAGGGGTGGCTACACCTTC. This gives the protein CASSTPRGGYTF.

V and J are TRBV11-2 and TRBJ2-7; 7 nucleotides match TRBD1. Germline V gene lookup returns CDR1 SGHAT and CDR2 FQNNGV. The length of the CDR3 is 14 residues. The J segment lost 4 bases and the V segment lost 5 bases, leaving 8 bases of the junction unmatched. The CDR3 region has the DNA TGTGCCAGCAGCAAATCCGGGACAGCTTACGAGCAGTACTTC. This translates into CASSKSGTAYEQYF.